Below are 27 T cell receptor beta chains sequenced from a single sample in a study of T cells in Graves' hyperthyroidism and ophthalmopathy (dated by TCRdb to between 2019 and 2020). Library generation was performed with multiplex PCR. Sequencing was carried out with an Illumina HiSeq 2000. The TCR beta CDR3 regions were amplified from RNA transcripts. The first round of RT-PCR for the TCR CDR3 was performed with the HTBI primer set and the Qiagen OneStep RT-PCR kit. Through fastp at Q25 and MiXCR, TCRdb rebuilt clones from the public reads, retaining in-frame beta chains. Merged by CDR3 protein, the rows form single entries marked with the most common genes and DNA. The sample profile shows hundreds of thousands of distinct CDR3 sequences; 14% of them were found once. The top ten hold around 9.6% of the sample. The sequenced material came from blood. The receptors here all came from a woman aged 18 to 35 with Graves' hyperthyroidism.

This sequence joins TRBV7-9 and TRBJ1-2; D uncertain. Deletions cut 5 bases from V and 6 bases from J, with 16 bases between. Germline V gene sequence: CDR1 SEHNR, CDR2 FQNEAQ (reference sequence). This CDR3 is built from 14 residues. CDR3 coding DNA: TGTGCCAGCAGCCCTCCCGGGGTCCAGGATGGCTACACCTTC. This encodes CASSPPGVQDGYTF.

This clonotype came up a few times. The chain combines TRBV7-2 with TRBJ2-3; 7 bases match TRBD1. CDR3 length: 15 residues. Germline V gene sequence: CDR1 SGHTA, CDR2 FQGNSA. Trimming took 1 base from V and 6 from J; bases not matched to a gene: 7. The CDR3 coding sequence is TGTGCCAGCAGCTTAGGACAGGGAATTAAGGATACGCAGTATTTT. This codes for CASSLGQGIKDTQYF.

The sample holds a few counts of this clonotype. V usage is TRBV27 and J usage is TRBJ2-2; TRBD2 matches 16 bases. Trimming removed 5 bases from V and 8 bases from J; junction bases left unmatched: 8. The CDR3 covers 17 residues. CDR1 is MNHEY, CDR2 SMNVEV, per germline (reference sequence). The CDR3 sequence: CASSPTGTSGRAGELFF. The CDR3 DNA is TGTGCCAGCAGTCCCACCGGGACTAGCGGGAGGGCGGGGGAGCTGTTTTTT.

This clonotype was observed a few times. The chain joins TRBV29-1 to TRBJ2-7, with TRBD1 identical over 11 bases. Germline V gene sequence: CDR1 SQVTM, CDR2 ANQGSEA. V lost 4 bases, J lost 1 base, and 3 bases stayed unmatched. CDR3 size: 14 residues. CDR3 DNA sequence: TGCAGCGTTGGGACAGGGGGCTGGTCCTACGAGCAGTACTTC. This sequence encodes CSVGTGGWSYEQYF.

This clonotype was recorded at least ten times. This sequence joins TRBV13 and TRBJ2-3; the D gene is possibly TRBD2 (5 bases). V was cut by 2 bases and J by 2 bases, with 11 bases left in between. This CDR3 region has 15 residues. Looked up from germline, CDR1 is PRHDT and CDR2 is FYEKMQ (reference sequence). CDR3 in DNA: TGTGCCAGCAGCTTACGCCTAGCCCCCACAGATACGCAGTATTTT. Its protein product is CASSLRLAPTDTQYF.

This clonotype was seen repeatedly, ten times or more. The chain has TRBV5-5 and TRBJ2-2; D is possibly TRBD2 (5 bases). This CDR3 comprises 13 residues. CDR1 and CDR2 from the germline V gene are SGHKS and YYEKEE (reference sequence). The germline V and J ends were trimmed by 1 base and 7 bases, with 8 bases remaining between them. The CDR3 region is CASSLLAYGELFF. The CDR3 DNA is TGTGCCAGCAGCTTGTTAGCGTACGGGGAGCTGTTTTTT.

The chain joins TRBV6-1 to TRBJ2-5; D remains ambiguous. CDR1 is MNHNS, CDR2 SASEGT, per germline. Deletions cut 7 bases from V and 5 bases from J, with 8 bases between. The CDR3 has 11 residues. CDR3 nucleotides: TGTGCCAGCAAAATCGGCGAGACCCAGTACTTC. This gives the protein CASKIGETQYF.

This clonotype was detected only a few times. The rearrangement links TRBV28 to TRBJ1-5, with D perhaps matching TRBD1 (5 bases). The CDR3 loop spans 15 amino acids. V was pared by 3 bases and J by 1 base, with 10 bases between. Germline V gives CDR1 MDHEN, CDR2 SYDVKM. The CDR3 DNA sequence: TGTGCCAGCAGTTTGTGGGGGAAGAGCAATCAGCCCCAGCATTTT. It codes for CASSLWGKSNQPQHF.

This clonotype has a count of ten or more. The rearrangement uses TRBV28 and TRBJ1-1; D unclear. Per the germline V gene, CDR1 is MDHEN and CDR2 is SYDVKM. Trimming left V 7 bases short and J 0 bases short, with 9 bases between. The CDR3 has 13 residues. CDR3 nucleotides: TGTGCCAGCACCGCCGACATGAACACTGAAGCTTTCTTT. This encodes CASTADMNTEAFF.

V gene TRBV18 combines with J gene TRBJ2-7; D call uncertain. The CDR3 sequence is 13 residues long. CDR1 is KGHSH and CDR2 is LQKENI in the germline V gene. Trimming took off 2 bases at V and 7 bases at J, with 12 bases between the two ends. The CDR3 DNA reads TGTGCCAGCTCACCAGTTGGTGAGGTGGAGCAGTACTTC. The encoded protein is CASSPVGEVEQYF.

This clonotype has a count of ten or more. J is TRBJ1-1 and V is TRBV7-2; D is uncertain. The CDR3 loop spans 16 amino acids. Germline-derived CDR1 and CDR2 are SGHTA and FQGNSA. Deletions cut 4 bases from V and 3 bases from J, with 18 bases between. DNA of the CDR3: TGTGCCAGCAGCTACCAGCCACGGATACCGGACACTGAAGCTTTCTTT. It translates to CASSYQPRIPDTEAFF.

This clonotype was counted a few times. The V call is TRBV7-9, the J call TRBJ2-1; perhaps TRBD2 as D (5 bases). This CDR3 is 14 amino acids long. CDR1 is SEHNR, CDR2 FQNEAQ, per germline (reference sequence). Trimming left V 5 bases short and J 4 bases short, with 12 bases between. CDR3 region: CASSLKTGYNEQFF. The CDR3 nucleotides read TGTGCCAGCAGCCTGAAGACGGGATACAATGAGCAGTTCTTC.

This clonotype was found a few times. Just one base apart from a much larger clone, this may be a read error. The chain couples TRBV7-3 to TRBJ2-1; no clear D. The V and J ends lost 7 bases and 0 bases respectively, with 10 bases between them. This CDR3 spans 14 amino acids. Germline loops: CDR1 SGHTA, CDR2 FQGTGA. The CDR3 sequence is CASNLRASYNEQFF. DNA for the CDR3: TGTGCCAGCAACTTGCGTGCCTCCTACAATGAGCAGTTCTTC.

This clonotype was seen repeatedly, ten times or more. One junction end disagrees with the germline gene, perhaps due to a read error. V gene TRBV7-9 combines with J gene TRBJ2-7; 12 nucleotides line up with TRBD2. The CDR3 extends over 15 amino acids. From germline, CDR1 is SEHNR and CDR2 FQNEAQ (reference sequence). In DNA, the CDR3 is TGCGCCAGCAGCTTGAGTGGGACTAGCGGGTACGAGCAGTACTTC. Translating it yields CASSLSGTSGYEQYF.

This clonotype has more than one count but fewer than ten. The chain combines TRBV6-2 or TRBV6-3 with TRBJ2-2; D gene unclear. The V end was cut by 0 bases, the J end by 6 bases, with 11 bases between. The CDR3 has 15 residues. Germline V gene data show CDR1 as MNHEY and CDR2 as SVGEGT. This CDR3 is CASSYSTVVAGELFF. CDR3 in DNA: TGTGCCAGCAGTTACTCGACGGTCGTCGCCGGGGAGCTGTTTTTT.

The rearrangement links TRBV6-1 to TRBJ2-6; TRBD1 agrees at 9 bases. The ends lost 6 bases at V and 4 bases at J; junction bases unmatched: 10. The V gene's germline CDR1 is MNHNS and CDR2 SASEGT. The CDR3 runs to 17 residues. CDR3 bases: TGTGCCAGCAGACCCACAGGGGGCGCTTCAGGGGCCAACGTCCTGACTTTC. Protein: CASRPTGGASGANVLTF.

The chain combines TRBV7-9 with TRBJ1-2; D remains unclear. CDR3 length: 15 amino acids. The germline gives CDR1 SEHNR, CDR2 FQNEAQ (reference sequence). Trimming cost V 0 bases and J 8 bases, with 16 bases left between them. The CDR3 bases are TGTGCCAGCAGCTTAGCGTCAACACCCCTGAGAGGCTACACCTTC. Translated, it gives CASSLASTPLRGYTF. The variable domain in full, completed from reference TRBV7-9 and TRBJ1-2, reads DTGVSQNPRHKITKRGQNVTFRCDPISEHNRLYWYRQTLGQGPEFLTYFQNEAQLEKSRLLSDRFSAERPKGSFSTLEIQRTEQGDSAMYLCASSLASTPLRGYTFGSGTRLTVV.

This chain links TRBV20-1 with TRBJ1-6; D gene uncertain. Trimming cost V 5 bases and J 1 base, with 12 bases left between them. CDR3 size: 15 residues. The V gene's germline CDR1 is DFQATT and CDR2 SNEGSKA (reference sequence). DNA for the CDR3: TGCAGTGCTCGCGAATCACGGTCCTATAATTCACCCCTCCACTTT. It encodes CSARESRSYNSPLHF.

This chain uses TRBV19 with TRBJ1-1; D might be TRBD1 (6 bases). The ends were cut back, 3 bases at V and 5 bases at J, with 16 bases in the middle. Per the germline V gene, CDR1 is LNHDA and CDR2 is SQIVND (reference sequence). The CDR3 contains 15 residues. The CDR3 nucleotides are TGTGCCAGTAGTATCAATTTCTGGGGGCGGACTGAAGCTTTCTTT. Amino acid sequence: CASSINFWGRTEAFF.

The CDR3 region has the DNA TGTGCCAGCGGGGGCGACTCGGAGACCCAGTACTTC. This codes for CASGGDSETQYF. The rearrangement joins TRBV2 to TRBJ2-5, with D possibly TRBD1 on 6 matching bases. The CDR3 covers 12 residues. V dropped 8 bases and J dropped 5 bases, with 12 bases sitting between them. From germline, CDR1 is SNHLY and CDR2 FYNNEI.

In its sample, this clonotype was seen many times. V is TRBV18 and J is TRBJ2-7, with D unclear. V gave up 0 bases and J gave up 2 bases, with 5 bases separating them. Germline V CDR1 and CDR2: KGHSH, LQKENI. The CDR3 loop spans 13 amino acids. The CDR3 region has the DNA TGTGCCAGCTCACCACCGTGGCCCTACGAGCAGTACTTC. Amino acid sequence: CASSPPWPYEQYF.

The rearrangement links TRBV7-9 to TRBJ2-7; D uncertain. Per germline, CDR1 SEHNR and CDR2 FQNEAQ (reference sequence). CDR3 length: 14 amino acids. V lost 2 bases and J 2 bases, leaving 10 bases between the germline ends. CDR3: CASSLSSPPYEQYF. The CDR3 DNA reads TGTGCCAGCAGCTTATCAAGTCCCCCCTACGAGCAGTACTTC.

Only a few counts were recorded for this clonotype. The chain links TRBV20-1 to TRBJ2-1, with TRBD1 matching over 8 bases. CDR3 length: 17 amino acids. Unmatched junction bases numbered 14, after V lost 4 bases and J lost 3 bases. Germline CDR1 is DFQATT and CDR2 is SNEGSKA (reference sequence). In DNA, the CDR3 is TGCAGTGCTAAACCATCGGACAGGGACGTAGTCTACAATGAGCAGTTCTTC. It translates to CSAKPSDRDVVYNEQFF.

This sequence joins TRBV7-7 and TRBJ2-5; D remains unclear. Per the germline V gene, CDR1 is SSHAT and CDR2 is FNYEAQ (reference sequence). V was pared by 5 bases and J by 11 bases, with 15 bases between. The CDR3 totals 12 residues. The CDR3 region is CASSSGLGKQYF. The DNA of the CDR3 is TGTGCCAGCAGCAGTGGCCTTGGTAAACAGTACTTC.

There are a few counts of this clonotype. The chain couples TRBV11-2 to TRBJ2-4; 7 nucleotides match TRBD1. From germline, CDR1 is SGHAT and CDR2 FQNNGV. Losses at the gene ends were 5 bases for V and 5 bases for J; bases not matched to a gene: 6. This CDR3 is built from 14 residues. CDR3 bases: TGTGCCAGCAGCCCACAGGGGACCCAAAACATTCAGTACTTC. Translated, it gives CASSPQGTQNIQYF.

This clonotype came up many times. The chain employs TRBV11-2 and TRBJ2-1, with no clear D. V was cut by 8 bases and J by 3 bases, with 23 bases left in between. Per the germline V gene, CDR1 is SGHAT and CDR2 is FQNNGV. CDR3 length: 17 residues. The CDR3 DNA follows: TGTGCCAGCGCCGTGGTTTCTTGGCCAGGCCACTACAATGAGCAGTTCTTC. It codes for CASAVVSWPGHYNEQFF.

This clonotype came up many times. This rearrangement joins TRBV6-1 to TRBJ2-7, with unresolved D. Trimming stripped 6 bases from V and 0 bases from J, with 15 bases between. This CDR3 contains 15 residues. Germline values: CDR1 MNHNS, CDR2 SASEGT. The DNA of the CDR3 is TGTGCCAGCAGCTCGTCAGGCGCCCTCTCCTACGAGCAGTACTTC. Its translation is CASSSSGALSYEQYF.